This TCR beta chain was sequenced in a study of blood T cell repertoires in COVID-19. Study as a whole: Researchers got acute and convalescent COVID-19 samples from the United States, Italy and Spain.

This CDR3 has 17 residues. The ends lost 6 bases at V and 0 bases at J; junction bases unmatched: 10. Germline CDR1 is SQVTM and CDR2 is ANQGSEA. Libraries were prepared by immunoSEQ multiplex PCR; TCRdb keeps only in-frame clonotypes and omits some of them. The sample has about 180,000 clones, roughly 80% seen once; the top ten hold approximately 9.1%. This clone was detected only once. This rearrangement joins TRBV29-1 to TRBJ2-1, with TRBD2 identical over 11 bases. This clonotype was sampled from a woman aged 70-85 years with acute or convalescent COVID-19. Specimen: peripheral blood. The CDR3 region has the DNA TGCAGCGTAACGGGACTAGCGGAGGCGAGCTCCTACAATGAGCAGTTCTTC. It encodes CSVTGLAEASSYNEQFF.